This TCR beta chain was obtained from a study of shared clonotypes between healthy human individuals. CDR1 and CDR2 from the germline V gene are MNHNS and SASEGT. V lost 6 bases to trimming and J lost 0 bases, with 5 bases between them. The CDR3 length is 12 residues. Clones were sequenced by immunoSEQ multiplex PCR, and TCRdb holds only the in-frame ones, with some missing. The table shows a few million clones, with over 85% occurring only once. This clone was counted a few times. The receptor comes from a man aged 18 to 35 in good health. The chain links TRBV6-1 to TRBJ1-1; no firm D call. Sequenced input: naive CD4+ T cells sorted from blood. Specified subset: CD45RA+ positively selected. Written as DNA, the CDR3 is TGTGCCAGCAGGACAATGAACACTGAAGCTTTCTTT. Translation: CASRTMNTEAFF.